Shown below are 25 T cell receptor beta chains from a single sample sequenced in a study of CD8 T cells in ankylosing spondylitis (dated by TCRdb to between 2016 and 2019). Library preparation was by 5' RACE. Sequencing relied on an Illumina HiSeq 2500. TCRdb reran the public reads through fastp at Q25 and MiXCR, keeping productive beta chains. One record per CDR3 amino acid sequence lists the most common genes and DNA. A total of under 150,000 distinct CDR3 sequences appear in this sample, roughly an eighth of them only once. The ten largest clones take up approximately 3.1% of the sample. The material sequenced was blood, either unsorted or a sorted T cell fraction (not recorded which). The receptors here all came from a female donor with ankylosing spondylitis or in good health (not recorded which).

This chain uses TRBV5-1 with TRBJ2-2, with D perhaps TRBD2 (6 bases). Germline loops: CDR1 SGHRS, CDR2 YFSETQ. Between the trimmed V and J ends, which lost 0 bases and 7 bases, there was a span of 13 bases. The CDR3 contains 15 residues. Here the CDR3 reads CASSLVGTSIGELFF. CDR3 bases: TGCGCCAGCAGCTTGGTGGGGACTTCCATCGGGGAGCTGTTTTTT.

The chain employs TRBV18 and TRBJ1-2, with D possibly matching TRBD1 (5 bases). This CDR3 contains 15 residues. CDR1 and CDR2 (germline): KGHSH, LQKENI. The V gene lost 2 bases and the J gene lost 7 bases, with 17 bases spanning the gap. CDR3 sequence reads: CASSPSGREIFGYTF. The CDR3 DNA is TGTGCCAGCTCACCATCGGGCAGGGAGATCTTTGGCTACACCTTC.

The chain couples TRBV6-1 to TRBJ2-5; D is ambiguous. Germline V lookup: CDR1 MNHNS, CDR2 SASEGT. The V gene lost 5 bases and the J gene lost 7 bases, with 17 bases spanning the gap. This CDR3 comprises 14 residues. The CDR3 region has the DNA TGTGCCAGCAGTCCCCTGAGCGTCGGACGGACCCAGTACTTC. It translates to CASSPLSVGRTQYF.

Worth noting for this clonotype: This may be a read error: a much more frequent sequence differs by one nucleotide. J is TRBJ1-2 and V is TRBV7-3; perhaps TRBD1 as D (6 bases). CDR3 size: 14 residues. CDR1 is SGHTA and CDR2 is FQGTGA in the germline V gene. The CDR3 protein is CASSQGAAGDGHTF. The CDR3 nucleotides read TGTGCCAGCAGCCAAGGGGCGGCAGGGGATGGCCACACCTTC.

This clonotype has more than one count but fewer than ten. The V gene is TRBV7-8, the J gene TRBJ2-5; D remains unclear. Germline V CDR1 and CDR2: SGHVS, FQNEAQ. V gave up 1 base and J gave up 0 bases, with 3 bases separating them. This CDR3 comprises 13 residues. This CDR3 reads CASSLGHQETQYF. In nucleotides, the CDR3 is TGTGCCAGCAGCTTAGGCCACCAAGAGACCCAGTACTTC.

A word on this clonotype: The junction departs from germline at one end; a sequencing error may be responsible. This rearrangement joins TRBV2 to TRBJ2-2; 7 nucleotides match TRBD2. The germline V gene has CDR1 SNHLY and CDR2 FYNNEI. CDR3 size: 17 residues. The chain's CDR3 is CTSTPGRGLRNTGELFF. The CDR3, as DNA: TGTACCAGCACCCCTGGGCGGGGACTAAGGAACACCGGGGAGCTGTTTTTT.

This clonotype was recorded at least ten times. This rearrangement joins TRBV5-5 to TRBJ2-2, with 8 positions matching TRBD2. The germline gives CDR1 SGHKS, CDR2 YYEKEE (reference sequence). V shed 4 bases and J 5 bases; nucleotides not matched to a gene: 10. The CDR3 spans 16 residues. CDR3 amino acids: CASSLRLARPTGELFF. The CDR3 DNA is TGTGCCAGCAGCCTTCGACTAGCGAGACCAACCGGGGAGCTGTTTTTT.

The CDR3 here is CASSQVRGKSGADTQYF. The CDR3 bases are TGTGCCAGCAGCCAAGTCCGGGGGAAGAGCGGGGCAGATACGCAGTATTTT. The chain combines TRBV14 with TRBJ2-3, with 7 bases that match TRBD2. The length of the CDR3 is 17 residues. Germline CDR1 is SGHDN and CDR2 is FVKESK. V shed 1 base, J shed 4 bases, and the junction held 11 bases outside the gene matches.

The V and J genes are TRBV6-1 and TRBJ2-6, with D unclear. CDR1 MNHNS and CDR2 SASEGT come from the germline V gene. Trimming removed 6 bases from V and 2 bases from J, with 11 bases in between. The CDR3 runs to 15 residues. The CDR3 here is CASSLGSAGANVLTF. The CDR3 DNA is TGTGCCAGCAGCCTCGGTTCAGCTGGGGCCAACGTCCTGACTTTC.

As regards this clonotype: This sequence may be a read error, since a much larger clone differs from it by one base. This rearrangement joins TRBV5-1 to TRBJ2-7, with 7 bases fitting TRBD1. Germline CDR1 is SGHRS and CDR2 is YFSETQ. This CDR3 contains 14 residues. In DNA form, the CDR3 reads TGCGTCAGTTCCTCCGGGACAGCATCCTACGAGCAGTACTTC. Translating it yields CVSSSGTASYEQYF.

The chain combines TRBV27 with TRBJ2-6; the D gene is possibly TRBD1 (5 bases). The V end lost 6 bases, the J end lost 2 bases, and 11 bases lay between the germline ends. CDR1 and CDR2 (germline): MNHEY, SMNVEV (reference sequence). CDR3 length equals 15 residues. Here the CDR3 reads CASRKQVAGANVLTF. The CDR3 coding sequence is TGTGCCAGCAGGAAACAGGTTGCTGGGGCCAACGTCCTGACTTTC.

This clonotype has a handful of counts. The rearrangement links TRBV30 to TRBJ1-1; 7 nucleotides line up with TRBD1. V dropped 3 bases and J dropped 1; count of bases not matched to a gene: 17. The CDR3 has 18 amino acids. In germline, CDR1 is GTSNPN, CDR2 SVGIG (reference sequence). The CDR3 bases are TGTGCCTGGAGACCAACTCAACAGGGGATCTGGGGGAACACTGAAGCTTTCTTT. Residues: CAWRPTQQGIWGNTEAFF.

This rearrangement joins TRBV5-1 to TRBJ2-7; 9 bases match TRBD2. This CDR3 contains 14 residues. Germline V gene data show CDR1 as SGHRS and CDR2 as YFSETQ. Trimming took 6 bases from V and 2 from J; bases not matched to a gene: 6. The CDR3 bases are TGCGCCAGCACCCGGACTAGCGATACCTACGAGCAGTACTTC. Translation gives CASTRTSDTYEQYF.

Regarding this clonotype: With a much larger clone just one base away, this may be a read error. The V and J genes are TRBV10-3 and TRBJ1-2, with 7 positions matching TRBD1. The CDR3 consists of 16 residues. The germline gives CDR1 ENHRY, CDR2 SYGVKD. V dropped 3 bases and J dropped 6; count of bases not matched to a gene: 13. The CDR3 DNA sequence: TGTGCCATCAGTGATGAAAAGGGCAGACAGGGTGATGGCTACACCTTC. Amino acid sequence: CAISDEKGRQGDGYTF.

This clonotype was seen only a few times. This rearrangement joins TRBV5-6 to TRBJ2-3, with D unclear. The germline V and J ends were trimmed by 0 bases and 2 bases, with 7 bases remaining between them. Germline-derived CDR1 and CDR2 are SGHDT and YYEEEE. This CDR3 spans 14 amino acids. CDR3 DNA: TGTGCCAGCAGCTTGGGCGGCCACACAGATACGCAGTATTTT. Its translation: CASSLGGHTDTQYF.

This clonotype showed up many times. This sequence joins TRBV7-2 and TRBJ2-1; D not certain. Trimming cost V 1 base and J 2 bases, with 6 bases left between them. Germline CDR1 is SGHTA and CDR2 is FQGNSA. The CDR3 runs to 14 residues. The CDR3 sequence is CASSLDRAYNEQFF. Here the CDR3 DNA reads TGTGCCAGCAGCTTAGATAGGGCCTACAATGAGCAGTTCTTC.

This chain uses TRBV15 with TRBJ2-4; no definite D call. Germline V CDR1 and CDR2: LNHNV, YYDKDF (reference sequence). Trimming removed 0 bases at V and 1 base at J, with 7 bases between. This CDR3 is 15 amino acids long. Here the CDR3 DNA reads TGTGCCACCAGCAGAGAGGTCTTCGCCAAAAACATTCAGTACTTC. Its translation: CATSREVFAKNIQYF. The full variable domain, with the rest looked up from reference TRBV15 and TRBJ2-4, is DAMVIQNPRYQVTQFGKPVTLSCSQTLNHNVMYWYQQKSSQAPKLLFHYYDKDFNNEADTPDNFQSRRPNTSFCFLDIRSPGLGDTAMYLCATSREVFAKNIQYFGAGTRLSVL.

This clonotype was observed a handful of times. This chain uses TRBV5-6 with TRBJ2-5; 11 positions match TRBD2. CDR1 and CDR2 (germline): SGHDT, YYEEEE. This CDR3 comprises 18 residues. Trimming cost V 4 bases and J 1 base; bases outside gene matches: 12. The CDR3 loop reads CASSLPIGSGRAQETQYF. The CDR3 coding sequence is TGTGCCAGCAGCCTCCCAATAGGTAGCGGGAGGGCCCAAGAGACCCAGTACTTC.

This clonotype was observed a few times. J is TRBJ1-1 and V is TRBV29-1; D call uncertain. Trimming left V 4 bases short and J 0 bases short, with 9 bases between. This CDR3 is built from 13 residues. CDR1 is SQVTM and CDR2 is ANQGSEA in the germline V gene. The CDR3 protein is CSVASSLNTEAFF. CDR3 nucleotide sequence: TGCAGCGTTGCGTCCAGCCTGAACACTGAAGCTTTCTTT.

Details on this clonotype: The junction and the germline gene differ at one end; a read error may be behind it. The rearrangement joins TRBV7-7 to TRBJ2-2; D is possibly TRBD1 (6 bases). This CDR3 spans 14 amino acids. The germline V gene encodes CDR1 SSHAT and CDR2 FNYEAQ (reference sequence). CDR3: CASSLGQTTGELFF. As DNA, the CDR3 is TGTGCTAGCAGCTTAGGACAGACCACCGGGGAGCTGTTTTTT.

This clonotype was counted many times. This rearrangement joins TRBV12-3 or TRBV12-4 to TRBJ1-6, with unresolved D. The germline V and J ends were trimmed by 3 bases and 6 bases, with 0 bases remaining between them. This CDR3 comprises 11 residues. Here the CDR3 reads CASSFNSPLHF. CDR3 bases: TGTGCCAGCAGTTTTAATTCACCCCTCCACTTT.

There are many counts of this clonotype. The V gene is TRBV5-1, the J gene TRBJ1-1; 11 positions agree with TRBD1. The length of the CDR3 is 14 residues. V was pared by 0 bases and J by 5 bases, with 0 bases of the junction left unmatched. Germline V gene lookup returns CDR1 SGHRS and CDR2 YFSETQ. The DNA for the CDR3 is TGCGCCAGCAGCTTGGGGGACAGGGGGACTGAAGCTTTCTTT. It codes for CASSLGDRGTEAFF. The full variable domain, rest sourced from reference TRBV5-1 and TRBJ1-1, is KAGVTQTPRYLIKTRGQQVTLSCSPISGHRSVSWYQQTPGQGLQFLFEYFSETQRNKGNFPGRFSGRQFSNSRSEMNVSTLELGDSALYLCASSLGDRGTEAFFGQGTRLTVV.

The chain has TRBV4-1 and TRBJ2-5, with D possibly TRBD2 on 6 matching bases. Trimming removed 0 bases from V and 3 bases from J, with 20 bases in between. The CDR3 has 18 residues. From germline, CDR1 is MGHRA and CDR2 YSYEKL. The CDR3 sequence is CASSQDLFPGLGEETQYF. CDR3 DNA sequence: TGCGCCAGCAGCCAAGATCTTTTCCCGGGACTTGGGGAAGAGACCCAGTACTTC.

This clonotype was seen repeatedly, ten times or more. The CDR3 sequence: CASSRGGPHNEQFF. DNA of the CDR3: TGTGCCAGCAGCCGAGGAGGGCCGCACAATGAGCAGTTCTTC. This chain joins TRBV14 and TRBJ2-1; D might be TRBD2 (6 bases). The CDR3 is 14 amino acids. From germline, CDR1 is SGHDN and CDR2 FVKESK. Trimming left V 4 bases short and J 5 bases short, with 12 bases between.

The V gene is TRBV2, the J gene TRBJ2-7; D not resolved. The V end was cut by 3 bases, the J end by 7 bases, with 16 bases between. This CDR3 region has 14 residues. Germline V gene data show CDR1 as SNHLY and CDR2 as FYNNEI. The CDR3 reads CASSDRSGILEQYF. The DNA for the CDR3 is TGTGCCAGCAGTGATAGGTCTGGAATATTGGAGCAGTACTTC.